This TCR beta chain originates from a study of shared clonotypes between healthy human individuals. Turning to the study itself: Aged between 18 and 49, the donors were a couple of women and a few men. Study-level points and caveats: Sequencing depth was predicted to influence how clonotypes are shared among donors.

Libraries were prepared by immunoSEQ multiplex PCR; TCRdb keeps only in-frame clonotypes and omits some of them. The sample holds under 2.5 million clones, about nine tenths seen once. With respect to this clone: Its specificity is not known.

The specimen was naive CD4+ T cells from PBMCs. Subset indicated: CD45RA+ positively selected. The TCR originated in a man younger than 35 in good health. Some clones in this sample may be carry-over from other donors' samples.

Written as DNA, the CDR3 is TGTGCCACAAAGGACAATTCCCGGCAGCCCCAGCATTTT. As protein: CATKDNSRQPQHF. The rearrangement links TRBV19 to TRBJ1-5; possible D gene TRBD1, 5 bases. Trimming stripped 10 bases from V and 7 bases from J, with 17 bases between. This CDR3 has 13 amino acids. Germline V gives CDR1 LNHDA, CDR2 SQIVND (reference sequence).